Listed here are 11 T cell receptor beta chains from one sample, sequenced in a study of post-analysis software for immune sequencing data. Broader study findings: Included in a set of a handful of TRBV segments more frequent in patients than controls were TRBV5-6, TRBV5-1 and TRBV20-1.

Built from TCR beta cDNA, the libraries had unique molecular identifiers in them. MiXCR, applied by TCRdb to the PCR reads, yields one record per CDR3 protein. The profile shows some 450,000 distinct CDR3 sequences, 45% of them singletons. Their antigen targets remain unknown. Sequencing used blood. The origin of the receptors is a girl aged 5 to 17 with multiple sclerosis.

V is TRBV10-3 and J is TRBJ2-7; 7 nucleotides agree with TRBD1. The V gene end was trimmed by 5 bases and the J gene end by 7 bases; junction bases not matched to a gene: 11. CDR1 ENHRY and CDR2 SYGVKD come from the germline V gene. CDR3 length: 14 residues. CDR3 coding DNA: TGTGCCATCAGTCCGACAGGGTCGGTCAATGAGCAGTACTTC. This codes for CAISPTGSVNEQYF.

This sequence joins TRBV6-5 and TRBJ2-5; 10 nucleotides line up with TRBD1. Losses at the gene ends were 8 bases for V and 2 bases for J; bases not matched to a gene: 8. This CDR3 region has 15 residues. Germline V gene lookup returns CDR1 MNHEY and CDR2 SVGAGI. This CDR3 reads CASLQDRGSQETQYF. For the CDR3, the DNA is TGTGCCAGCCTGCAGGACAGGGGGAGTCAAGAGACCCAGTACTTC.

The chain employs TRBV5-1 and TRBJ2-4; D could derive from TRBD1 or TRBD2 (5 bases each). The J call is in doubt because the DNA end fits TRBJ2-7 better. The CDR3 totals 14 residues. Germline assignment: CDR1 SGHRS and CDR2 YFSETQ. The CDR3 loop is CASSPGTESYEQYF. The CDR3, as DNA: TGCGCCAGCAGTCCCGGGACGGAGTCTTACGAGCAGTACTTC.

The CDR3 nucleotides are TGCAGTGCCCGAGGGGAGCGGGAGTCGCAGTATTTT. This translates into CSARGERESQYF. J is TRBJ2-3 and V is TRBV20-1, with 8 bases identical to TRBD2. Germline assignment: CDR1 DFQATT and CDR2 SNEGSKA (reference sequence). The CDR3 is 12 residues long. V gave up 6 bases and J gave up 10 bases; unmatched junction bases: 9.

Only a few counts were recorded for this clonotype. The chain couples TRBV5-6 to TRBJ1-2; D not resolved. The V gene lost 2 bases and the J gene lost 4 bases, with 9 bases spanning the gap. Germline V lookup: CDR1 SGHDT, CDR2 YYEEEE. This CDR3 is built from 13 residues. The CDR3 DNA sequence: TGTGCCAGCAGCTTTGAGAGGGTCTATGGCTACACCTTC. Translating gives CASSFERVYGYTF. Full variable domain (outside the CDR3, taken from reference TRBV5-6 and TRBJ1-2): DAGVTQSPTHLIKTRGQQVTLRCSPKSGHDTVSWYQQALGQGPQFIFQYYEEEERQRGNFPDRFSGHQFPNYSSELNVNALLLGDSALYLCASSFERVYGYTFGSGTRLTVV.

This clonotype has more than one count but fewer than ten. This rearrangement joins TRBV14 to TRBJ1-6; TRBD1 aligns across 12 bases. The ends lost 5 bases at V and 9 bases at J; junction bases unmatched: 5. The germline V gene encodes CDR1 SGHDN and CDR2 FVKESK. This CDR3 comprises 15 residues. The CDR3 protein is CASSWLGQGASPLHF. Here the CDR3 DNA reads TGTGCCAGCAGCTGGTTGGGACAGGGGGCTTCACCCCTCCACTTT.

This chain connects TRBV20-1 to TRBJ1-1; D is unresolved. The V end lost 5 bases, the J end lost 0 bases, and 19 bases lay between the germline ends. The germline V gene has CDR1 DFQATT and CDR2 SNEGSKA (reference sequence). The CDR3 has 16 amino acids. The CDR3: CSAQRKRGGLNTEAFF. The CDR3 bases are TGCAGTGCTCAACGAAAAAGAGGCGGACTGAACACTGAAGCTTTCTTT.

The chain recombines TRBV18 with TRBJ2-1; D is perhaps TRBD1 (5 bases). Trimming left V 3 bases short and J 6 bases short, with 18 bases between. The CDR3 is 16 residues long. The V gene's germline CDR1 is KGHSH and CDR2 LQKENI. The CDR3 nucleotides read TGTGCCAGCTCACCGTTTCAGGGTACCCCCTCCAATGAGCAGTTCTTC. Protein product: CASSPFQGTPSNEQFF.

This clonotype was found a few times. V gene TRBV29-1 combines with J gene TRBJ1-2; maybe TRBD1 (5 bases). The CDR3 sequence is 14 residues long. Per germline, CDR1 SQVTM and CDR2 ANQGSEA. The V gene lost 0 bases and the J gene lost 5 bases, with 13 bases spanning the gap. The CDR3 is CSVEDEGLGYGYTF. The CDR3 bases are TGCAGCGTTGAAGATGAGGGGTTGGGGTATGGCTACACCTTC.

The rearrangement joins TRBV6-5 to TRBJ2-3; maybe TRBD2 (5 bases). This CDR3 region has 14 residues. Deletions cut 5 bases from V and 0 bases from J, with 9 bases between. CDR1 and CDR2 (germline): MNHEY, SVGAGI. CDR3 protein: CASSPEASTDTQYF. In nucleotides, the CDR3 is TGTGCCAGCAGTCCGGAGGCTAGCACAGATACGCAGTATTTT.

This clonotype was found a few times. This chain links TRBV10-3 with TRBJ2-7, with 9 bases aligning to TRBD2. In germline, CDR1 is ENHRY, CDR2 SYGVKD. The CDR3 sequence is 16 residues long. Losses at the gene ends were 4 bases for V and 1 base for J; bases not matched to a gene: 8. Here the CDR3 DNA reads TGTGCCATCAGTGTTGTGGCTAGCGGGGATTCCTACGAGCAGTACTTC. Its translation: CAISVVASGDSYEQYF.